This TCR beta chain came from a study of CD8+ T cells in alopecia areata. V shed 5 bases and J 6 bases; nucleotides not matched to a gene: 8. Germline loops: CDR1 PRHDT, CDR2 FYEKMQ (reference sequence). This CDR3 has 14 residues. The treatment was: oral pan-JAK inhibitor, 5-10 mg twice daily. Reverse transcribed after extraction, RNA yielded cDNA as the sequencing template. Clones were read by immunoSEQ multiplex PCR, and TCRdb kept only the in-frame ones, dropping some. The sample comprises just over 150,000 clones, just over 65% of which are singletons, and roughly 0.91% rests with the top ten. The input for sequencing was CD4+ T cells sorted from blood, taken at week 4, from a patient treated with tofacitinib. This chain connects TRBV13 to TRBJ2-3; 7 bases align to TRBD2. This receptor was taken from a human donor with alopecia areata. CDR3 sequence: CASSTAGRGDTQYF. For the CDR3, the DNA is TGTGCCAGCAGCACAGCGGGGAGAGGTGATACGCAGTATTTT.